This T cell receptor (beta chain) was retrieved from a study of blood T cell repertoires in COVID-19. Assay used: immunoSEQ multiplex PCR; TCRdb lists only in-frame clones, some missing. The sample lists over 250,000 clones; 88% were seen once. Followed longitudinally, the Seattle patients had been enrolled during active infection. The V gene's germline CDR1 is SNHLY and CDR2 FYNNEI. The ends lost 6 bases at V and 8 bases at J; junction bases unmatched: 14. The CDR3 has 15 amino acids. This receptor was taken from a woman aged 70-85 years with COVID-19, enrolled during active disease. The chain employs TRBV2 and TRBJ1-1; 8 positions match TRBD1. The sequenced sample consisted of peripheral blood. The CDR3 sequence is CASRITNLRGREAFF. CDR3 DNA sequence: TGTGCCAGCAGAATAACCAACCTCAGGGGGCGCGAAGCTTTCTTT. Looking up the rest from reference TRBV2 and TRBJ1-1 gives the full variable domain: EPEVTQTPSHQVTQMGQEVILRCVPISNHLYFYWYRQILGQKVEFLVSFYNNEISEKSEIFDDQFSVERPDGSNFTLKIRSTKLEDSAMYFCASRITNLRGREAFFGQGTRLTVV.